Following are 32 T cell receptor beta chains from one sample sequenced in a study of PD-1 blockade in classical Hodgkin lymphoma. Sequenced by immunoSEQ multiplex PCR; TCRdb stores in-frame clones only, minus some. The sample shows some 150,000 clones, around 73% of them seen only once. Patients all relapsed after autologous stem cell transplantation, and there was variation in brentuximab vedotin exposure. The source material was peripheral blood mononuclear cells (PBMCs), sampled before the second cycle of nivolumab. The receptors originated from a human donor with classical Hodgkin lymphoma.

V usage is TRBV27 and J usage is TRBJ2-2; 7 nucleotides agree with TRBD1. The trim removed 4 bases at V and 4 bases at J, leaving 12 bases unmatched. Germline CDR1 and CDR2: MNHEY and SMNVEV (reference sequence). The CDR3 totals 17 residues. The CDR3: CASSSYDRQGGTGELFF. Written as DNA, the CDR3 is TGTGCCAGCAGTTCCTACGATCGACAGGGTGGCACCGGGGAGCTGTTTTTT.

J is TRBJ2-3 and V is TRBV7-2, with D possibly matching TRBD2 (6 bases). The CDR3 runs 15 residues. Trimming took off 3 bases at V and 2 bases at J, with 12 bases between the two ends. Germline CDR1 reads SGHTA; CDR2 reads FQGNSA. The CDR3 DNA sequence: TGTGCCAGCAGCTTGAGGCTAGCGTCCACAGATACGCAGTATTTT. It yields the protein CASSLRLASTDTQYF. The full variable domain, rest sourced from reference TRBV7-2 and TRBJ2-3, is GAGVSQSPSNKVTEKGKDVELRCDPISGHTALYWYRQSLGQGLEFLIYFQGNSAPDKSGLPSDRFSAERTGGSVSTLTIQRTQQEDSAVYLCASSLRLASTDTQYFGPGTRLTVL.

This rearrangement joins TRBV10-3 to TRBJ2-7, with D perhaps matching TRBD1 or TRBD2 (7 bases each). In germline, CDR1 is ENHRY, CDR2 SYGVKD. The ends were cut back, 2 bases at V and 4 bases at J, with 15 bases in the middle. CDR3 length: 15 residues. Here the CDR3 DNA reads TGTGCCATCAGTGAGCCACAGCAGGGGGGGTACGAGCAGTACTTC. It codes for CAISEPQQGGYEQYF.

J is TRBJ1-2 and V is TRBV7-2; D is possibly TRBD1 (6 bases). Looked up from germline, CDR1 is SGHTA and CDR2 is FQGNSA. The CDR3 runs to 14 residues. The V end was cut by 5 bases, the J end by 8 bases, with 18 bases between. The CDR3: CASSPGAGFDGYTF. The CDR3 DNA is TGTGCCAGCAGCCCGGGGGCAGGGTTTGACGGCTACACCTTC.

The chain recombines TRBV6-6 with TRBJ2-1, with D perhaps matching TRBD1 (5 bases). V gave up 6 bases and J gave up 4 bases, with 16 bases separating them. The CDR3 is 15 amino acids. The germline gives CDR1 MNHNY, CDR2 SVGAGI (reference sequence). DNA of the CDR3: TGTGCCAGCAGGGAAGGGCAGGGTTCGTACAATGAGCAGTTCTTC. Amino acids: CASREGQGSYNEQFF.

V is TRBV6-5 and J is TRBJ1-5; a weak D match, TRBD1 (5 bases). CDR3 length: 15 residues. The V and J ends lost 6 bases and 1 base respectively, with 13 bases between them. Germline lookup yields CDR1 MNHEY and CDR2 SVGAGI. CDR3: CASSTGSRSNQPQHF. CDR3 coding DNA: TGTGCCAGCAGCACAGGTAGTCGAAGCAATCAGCCCCAGCATTTT.

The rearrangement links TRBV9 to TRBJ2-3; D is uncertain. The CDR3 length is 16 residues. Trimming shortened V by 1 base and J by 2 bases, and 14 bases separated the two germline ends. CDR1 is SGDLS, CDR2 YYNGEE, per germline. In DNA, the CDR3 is TGTGCCAGCAGCGTACGCCAGGAGCCCTTCACAGATACGCAGTATTTT. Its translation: CASSVRQEPFTDTQYF.

The CDR3 reads CASSQEMESYNEQFF. Here the CDR3 DNA reads TGCGCCAGCAGCCAAGAAATGGAGTCTTACAATGAGCAGTTCTTC. This chain links TRBV4-1 with TRBJ2-1, with D hard to call. The germline gives CDR1 MGHRA, CDR2 YSYEKL. The CDR3 spans 15 residues. V was pared by 0 bases and J by 4 bases, with 10 bases between.

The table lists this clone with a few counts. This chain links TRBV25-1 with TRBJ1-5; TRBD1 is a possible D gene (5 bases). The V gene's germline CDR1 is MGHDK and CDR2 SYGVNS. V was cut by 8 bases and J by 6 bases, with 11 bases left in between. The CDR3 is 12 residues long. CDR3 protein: CASSTGPQPQHF. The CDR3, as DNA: TGTGCCAGCTCAACGGGACCTCAGCCCCAGCATTTT.

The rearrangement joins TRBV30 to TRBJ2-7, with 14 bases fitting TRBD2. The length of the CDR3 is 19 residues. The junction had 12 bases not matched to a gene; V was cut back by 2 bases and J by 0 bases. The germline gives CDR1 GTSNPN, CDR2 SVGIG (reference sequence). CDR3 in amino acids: CAWSPLWTSGRKSSYEQYF. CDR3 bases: TGTGCCTGGAGTCCCCTCTGGACTAGCGGGAGGAAGAGCTCCTACGAGCAGTACTTC.

The CDR3: CASSPSDSAFF. CDR3 in DNA: TGTGCCAGCTCACCAAGCGATTCAGCTTTCTTT. The chain couples TRBV18 to TRBJ1-1; D is undetermined. V was cut by 2 bases and J by 10 bases, with 8 bases left in between. CDR1 and CDR2 (germline): KGHSH, LQKENI. The CDR3 length is 11 residues.

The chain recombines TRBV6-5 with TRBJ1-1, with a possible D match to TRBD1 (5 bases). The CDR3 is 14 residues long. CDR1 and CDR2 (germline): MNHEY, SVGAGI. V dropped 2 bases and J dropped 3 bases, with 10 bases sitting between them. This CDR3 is CASSYLGGDTEAFF. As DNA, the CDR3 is TGTGCCAGCAGTTACCTCGGGGGAGACACTGAAGCTTTCTTT.

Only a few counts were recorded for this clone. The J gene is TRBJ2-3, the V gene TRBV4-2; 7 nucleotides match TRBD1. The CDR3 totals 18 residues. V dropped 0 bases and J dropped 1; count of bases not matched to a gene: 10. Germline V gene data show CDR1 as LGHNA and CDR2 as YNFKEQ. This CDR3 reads CASSQEIVRGWGTDTQYF. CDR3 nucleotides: TGTGCCAGCAGCCAAGAGATAGTCAGGGGGTGGGGCACAGATACGCAGTATTTT.

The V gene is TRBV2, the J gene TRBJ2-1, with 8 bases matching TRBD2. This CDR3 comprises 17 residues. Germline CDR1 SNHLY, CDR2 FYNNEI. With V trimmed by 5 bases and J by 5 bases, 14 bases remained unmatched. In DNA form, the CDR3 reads TGTGCCAGCAGTACCCATTCATCGGGGGGGACTGACAATGAGCAGTTCTTC. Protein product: CASSTHSSGGTDNEQFF.

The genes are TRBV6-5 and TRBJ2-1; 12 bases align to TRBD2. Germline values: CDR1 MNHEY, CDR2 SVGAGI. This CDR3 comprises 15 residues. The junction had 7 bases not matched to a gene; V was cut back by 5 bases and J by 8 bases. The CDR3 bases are TGTGCCAGCAGTCGACTAGCGGGAGAAGTAGATGAGCAGTTCTTC. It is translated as CASSRLAGEVDEQFF.

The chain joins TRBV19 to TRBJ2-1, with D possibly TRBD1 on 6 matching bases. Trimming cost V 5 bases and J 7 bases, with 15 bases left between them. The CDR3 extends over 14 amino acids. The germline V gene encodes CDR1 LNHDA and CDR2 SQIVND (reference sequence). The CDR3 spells CASSEGHVRNEQFF. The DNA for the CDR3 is TGTGCCAGTAGTGAGGGACATGTACGTAATGAGCAGTTCTTC.

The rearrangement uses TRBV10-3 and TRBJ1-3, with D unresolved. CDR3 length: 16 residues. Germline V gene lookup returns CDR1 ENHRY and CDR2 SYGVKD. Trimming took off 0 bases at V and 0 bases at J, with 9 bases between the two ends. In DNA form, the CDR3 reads TGTGCCATCAGTGAGTCTGGCGTCCTCTCTGGAAACACCATATATTTT. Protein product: CAISESGVLSGNTIYF.

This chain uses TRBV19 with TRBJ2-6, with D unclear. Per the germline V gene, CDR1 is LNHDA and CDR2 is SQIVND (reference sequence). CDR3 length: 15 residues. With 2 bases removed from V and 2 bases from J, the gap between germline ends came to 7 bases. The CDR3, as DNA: TGTGCCAGTAGTATAACCCTGCCTGGGGCCAACGTCCTGACTTTC. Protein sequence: CASSITLPGANVLTF.

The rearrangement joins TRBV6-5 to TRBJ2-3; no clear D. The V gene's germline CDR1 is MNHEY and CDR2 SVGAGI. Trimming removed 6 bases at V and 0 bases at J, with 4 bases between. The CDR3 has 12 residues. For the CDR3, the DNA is TGTGCCAGCAGCAGAAGCACAGATACGCAGTATTTT. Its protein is CASSRSTDTQYF.

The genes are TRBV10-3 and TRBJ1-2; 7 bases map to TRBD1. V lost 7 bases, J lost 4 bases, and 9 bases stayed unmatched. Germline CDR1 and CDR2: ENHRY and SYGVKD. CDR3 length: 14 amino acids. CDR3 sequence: CAITTGDLFYGYTF. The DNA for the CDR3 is TGTGCCATCACCACAGGGGACCTATTCTATGGCTACACCTTC.

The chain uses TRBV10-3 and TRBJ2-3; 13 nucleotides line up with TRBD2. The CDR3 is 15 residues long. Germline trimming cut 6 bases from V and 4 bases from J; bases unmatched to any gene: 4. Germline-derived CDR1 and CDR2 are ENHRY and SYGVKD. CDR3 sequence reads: CAIRGTSGGADTQYF. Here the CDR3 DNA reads TGTGCCATCAGGGGAACTAGCGGGGGGGCAGATACGCAGTATTTT.

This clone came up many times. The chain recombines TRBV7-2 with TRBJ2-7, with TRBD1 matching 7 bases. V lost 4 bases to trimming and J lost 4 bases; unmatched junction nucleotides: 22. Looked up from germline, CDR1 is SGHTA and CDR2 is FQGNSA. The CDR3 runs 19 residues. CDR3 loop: CASSYRGARPTGRPYEQYF. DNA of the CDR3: TGTGCCAGCAGCTACCGGGGTGCCAGACCGACAGGGCGCCCATACGAGCAGTACTTC.

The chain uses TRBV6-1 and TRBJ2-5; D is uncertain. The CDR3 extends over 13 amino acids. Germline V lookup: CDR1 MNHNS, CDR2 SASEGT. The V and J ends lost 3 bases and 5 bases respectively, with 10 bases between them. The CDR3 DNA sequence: TGTGCCAGCAGTGATACTGTAGCCGAGACCCAGTACTTC. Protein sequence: CASSDTVAETQYF.

The CDR3 sequence is CASRRNQEHEQFF. CDR3 coding DNA: TGTGCGAGCCGCCGAAACCAGGAGCATGAGCAGTTCTTC. This sequence joins TRBV7-2 and TRBJ2-1; D is undetermined. The germline V gene encodes CDR1 SGHTA and CDR2 FQGNSA. The length of the CDR3 is 13 residues.

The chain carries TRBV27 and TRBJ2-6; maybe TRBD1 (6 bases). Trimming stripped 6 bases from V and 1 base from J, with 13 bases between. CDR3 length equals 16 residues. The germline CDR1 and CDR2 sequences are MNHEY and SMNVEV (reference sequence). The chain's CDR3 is CASRTQDSSGANVLTF. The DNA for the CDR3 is TGTGCCAGCAGGACCCAGGACAGTTCTGGGGCCAACGTCCTGACTTTC.

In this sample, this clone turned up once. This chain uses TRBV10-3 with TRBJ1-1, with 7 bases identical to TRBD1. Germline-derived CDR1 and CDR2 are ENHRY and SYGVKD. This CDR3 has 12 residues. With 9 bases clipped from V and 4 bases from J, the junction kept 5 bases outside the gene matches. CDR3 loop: CAIGTAITEAFF. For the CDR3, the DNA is TGTGCCATTGGGACAGCAATCACTGAAGCTTTCTTT.

This CDR3 is CASSIDSSYEQYF. The CDR3 coding sequence is TGTGCCAGCAGTATCGACAGTTCCTACGAGCAGTACTTC. The J gene is TRBJ2-7, the V gene TRBV27; D possibly corresponds to TRBD1 (5 bases). From germline, CDR1 is MNHEY and CDR2 SMNVEV (reference sequence). The CDR3 totals 13 residues. Trimming stripped 5 bases from V and 1 base from J, with 9 bases between.

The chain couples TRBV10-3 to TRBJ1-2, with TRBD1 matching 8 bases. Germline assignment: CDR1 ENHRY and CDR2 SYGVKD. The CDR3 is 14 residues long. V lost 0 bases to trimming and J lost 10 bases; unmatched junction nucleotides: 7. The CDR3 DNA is TGTGCCATCAGTGAGTCAAGGACAGGGAACGACTACACCTTC. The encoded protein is CAISESRTGNDYTF.

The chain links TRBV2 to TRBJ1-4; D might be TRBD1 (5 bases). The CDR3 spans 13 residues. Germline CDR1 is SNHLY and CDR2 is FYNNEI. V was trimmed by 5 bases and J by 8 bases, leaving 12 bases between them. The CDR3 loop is CASSLRGWEKLFF. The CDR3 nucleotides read TGTGCCAGCAGTTTACGGGGCTGGGAAAAACTGTTTTTT.

The CDR3 sequence is CAIMGQGSTDTQYF. CDR3 in DNA: TGTGCCATCATGGGGCAGGGTAGCACAGATACGCAGTATTTT. The genes are TRBV10-3 and TRBJ2-3; D is possibly TRBD1 (5 bases). The CDR3 runs to 14 residues. Trimming cost V 7 bases and J 0 bases, with 11 bases left between them. The V gene's germline CDR1 is ENHRY and CDR2 SYGVKD.

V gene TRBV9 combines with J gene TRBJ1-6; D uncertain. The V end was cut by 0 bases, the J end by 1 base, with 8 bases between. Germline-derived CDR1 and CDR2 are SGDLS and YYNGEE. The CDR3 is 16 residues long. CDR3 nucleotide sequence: TGTGCCAGCAGCGTAGTGGGAGAGTCCTATAATTCACCCCTCCACTTT. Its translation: CASSVVGESYNSPLHF.

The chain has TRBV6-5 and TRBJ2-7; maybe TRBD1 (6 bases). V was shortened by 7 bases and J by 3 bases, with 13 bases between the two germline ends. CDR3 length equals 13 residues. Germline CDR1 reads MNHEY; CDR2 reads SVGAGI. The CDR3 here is CASIGRGYYEQYF. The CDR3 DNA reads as TGTGCCAGCATAGGCAGGGGTTACTACGAGCAGTACTTC.